This is a list of T cell receptor beta chains from one sample in a study of shared clonotypes between healthy human individuals. Produced via immunoSEQ multiplex PCR; TCRdb's table is partial and in-frame only. The sample shows about 700,000 clones, about 74% of them seen only once. The specimen was memory CD4+ T cells sorted from blood. All receptors come from a woman aged 25-40 years in good health. Both conserved end residues are part of each CDR3. The D gene is left open where the match is weak. Only some rows state a clone size, as once, few, many or a class for expanded clones.

. TRBJ1-4 . TRBV11-2 CASSLRVSDEKLFF TGTGCCAGCAGCCTCAGGGTATCGGATGAAAAACTGTTTTTT
. TRBJ1-4 . TRBV5-1 CASSLVGLDATNEKLFF TGCGCCAGCAGCTTGGTGGGGTTGGATGCAACTAATGAAAAACTGTTTTTT
. TRBJ2-1 . TRBV5-1 CASRPGAGDEQFF TGCGCCAGCAGACCGGGGGCGGGGGATGAGCAGTTCTTC
few TRBJ2-6 . TRBV5-1 CASSSGDFGANVLTF TGCGCCAGCAGCTCCGGGGACTTTGGGGCCAACGTCCTGACTTTC
. TRBJ1-3 TRBD1 TRBV28 CASNTAGTGKRNTIYF TGTGCCAGCAACACCGCCGGGACAGGGAAGAGAAACACCATATATTTT
few TRBJ1-5 . TRBV2 CASSDARGESQPQHF TGTGCCAGCAGTGACGCCCGGGGTGAGTCTCAGCCCCAGCATTTT
. TRBJ1-5 . TRBV2 CASSEQGGNQPQHF TGTGCCAGCAGTGAACAGGGAGGCAATCAGCCCCAGCATTTT
once TRBJ1-3 . TRBV19 CASTPIAGSSGNTIYF TGTGCCAGTACCCCTATAGCCGGTTCATCTGGAAACACCATATATTTT
once TRBJ1-1 . TRBV28 CASTLYGGTEAFF TGTGCCAGCACCCTATACGGGGGCACTGAAGCTTTCTTT
. TRBJ2-7 TRBD1 TRBV6-1 CASSEPGQGVDEQYF TGTGCCAGCAGTGAACCGGGACAGGGAGTTGACGAGCAGTACTTC
. TRBJ2-1 TRBD2 TRBV10-3 CAISELKTSGRRYNEQFF TGTGCCATCAGTGAGCTAAAAACTAGCGGGAGACGATACAATGAGCAGTTCTTC
. TRBJ2-7 . TRBV6-1 CASSDHYPGEQYF TGTGCCAGCAGTGACCACTACCCTGGCGAGCAGTACTTC
. TRBJ1-3 . TRBV18 CASSPTTGVSGNTIYF TGTGCCAGCTCACCAACAACAGGCGTCTCTGGAAACACCATATATTTT
. TRBJ2-1 TRBD1 TRBV11-1 CASTWAGTATNEQFF TGTGCCAGCACTTGGGCCGGGACAGCCACGAATGAGCAGTTCTTC
many TRBJ2-7 . TRBV25-1 CASSGRGHYEQYF TGTGCCAGCAGTGGACGGGGACACTACGAGCAGTACTTC
. TRBJ2-7 . TRBV30 CAWSVQQGGYEQYF TGTGCCTGGAGTGTACAACAGGGTGGCTACGAGCAGTACTTC
many TRBJ2-1 . TRBV7-6 CASSLASRDEQFF TGTGCCAGCAGCTTAGCTAGTCGCGATGAGCAGTTCTTC
. TRBJ2-7 TRBD2 TRBV5-1 CASSLVGGPLAGVYYEQYF TGCGCCAGCAGCTTGGTTGGAGGGCCGCTAGCGGGAGTGTACTACGAGCAGTACTTC
. TRBJ1-2 . TRBV18 CASSLTPEGNYGYTF TGTGCCAGCTCACTTACGCCCGAGGGTAACTATGGCTACACCTTC
many TRBJ2-7 . TRBV6-5 CASSYDGYEQYF TGTGCCAGCAGTTACGACGGCTACGAGCAGTACTTC
once TRBJ2-7 . TRBV30 CAWSVKGTYEQYF TGTGCCTGGAGTGTTAAAGGAACCTACGAGCAGTACTTC
. TRBJ2-7 . TRBV2 CASSRQAYEQYF TGTGCCAGCAGTAGACAGGCCTACGAGCAGTACTTC
. TRBJ2-3 TRBD1 TRBV6-5 CASSLRQGATDTQYF TGTGCCAGCAGTTTAAGACAGGGGGCCACAGATACGCAGTATTTT
. TRBJ1-1 TRBD1 TRBV2 CASTKGEGADTEAFF TGTGCCAGCACCAAAGGGGAGGGGGCAGACACTGAAGCTTTCTTT
. TRBJ1-1 . TRBV5-1 CASSLAGDSNTEAFF TGCGCCAGCAGCTTGGCAGGGGATTCGAACACTGAAGCTTTCTTT
. TRBJ2-1 TRBD1 TRBV18 CAGGQGAQDNEQFF TGTGCCGGGGGACAGGGGGCGCAAGATAATGAGCAGTTCTTC
. TRBJ1-5 . TRBV5-1 CASAGDSNQPQHF TGCGCCAGCGCCGGGGATAGCAATCAGCCCCAGCATTTT
. TRBJ2-1 . TRBV20-1 CSARPTNEQFF TGCAGTGCTAGACCGACCAATGAGCAGTTCTTC
. TRBJ1-4 TRBD1 TRBV5-1 CASSLGTGHEKLFF TGCGCCAGCAGCTTGGGGACAGGACATGAAAAACTGTTTTTT